This TCR beta chain was profiled in a study of cytomegalovirus exposure and HLA in healthy donors. CDR3 length: 16 residues. Germline-derived CDR1 and CDR2 are MGHRA and YSYEKL. The ends were cut back, 0 bases at V and 6 bases at J, with 18 bases in the middle. The PCR made use of 60 Vbeta and 13 Jbeta primers. Generated by immunoSEQ multiplex PCR, the TCRdb table keeps only in-frame clones and is missing some. The data show 100,000 to 150,000 clones, about 80% seen once. This receptor was obtained from a man under 40 in good health and CMV-seropositive. This chain links TRBV4-1 with TRBJ2-7, with a weak D call TRBD1 (6 bases). The sample was PBMCs. The CDR3 region is CASSQDARQGTSEQYF. The CDR3 bases are TGCGCCAGCAGCCAAGACGCACGGCAGGGGACCTCCGAGCAGTACTTC.